The T cell receptor beta chain described here comes from a study of blood T cell repertoires in COVID-19. Background on the study: Recovered Cohort 3 donors showed two negative PCRs, clearance, or symptom resolution.

V was clipped by 5 bases and J by 6 bases, with 12 bases between them. CDR1 is SGHTA, CDR2 FQGTGA, per germline. There are 13 residues in the CDR3. The method was immunoSEQ multiplex PCR; TCRdb's version includes in-frame clones alone and lacks a portion of them. Of a few hundred thousand clones in the sample, approximately 90% were seen once. This clonotype originated in a woman aged 55-75 years in a cohort exposed to, infected with or recovered from COVID-19 (not recorded which). The rearrangement links TRBV7-3 to TRBJ2-3; D unclear. Sequences were obtained from PBMCs or T cells enriched from blood (not recorded which). CDR3 coding DNA: TGTGCCAGCAGCGCCCAAAGCTGGGATACGCAGTATTTT. Its translation: CASSAQSWDTQYF.